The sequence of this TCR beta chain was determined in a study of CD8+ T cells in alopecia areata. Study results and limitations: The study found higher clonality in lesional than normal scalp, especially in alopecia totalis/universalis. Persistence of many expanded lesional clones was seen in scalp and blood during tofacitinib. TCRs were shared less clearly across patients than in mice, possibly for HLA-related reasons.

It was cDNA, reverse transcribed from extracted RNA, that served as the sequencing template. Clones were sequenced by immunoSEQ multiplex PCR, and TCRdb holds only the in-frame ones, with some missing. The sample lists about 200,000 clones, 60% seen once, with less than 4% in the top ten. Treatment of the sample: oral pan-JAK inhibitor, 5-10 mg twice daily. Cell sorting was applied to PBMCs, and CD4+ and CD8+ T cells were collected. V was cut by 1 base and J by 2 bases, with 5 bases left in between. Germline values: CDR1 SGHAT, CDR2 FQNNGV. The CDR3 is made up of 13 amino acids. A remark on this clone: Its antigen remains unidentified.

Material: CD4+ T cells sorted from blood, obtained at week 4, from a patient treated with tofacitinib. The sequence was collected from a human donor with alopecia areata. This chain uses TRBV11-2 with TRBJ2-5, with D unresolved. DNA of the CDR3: TGTGCCAGCAGCTTAGGGCAACAAGAGACCCAGTACTTC. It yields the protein CASSLGQQETQYF. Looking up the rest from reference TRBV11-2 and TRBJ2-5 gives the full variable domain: EAGVAQSPRYKIIEKRQSVAFWCNPISGHATLYWYQQILGQGPKLLIQFQNNGVVDDSQLPKDRFSAERLKGVDSTLKIQPAKLEDSAVYLCASSLGQQETQYFGPGTRLLVL.